This T cell receptor (beta chain) derives from a study of OX40 agonist ivuxolimab in advanced cancers. On the study more broadly: Patient treatment consisted of intravenous ivuxolimab administration every 2 weeks at 0.01 to 10 mg/kg.

This clone was seen only once. The CDR3 covers 11 residues. The V end was cut by 5 bases, the J end by 4 bases, with 9 bases between. The V gene's germline CDR1 is GTSNPN and CDR2 SVGIG (reference sequence). Profiled with immunoSEQ multiplex PCR; TCRdb holds only in-frame clones, not every one. The sample contains about 66,000 clones, around 86% of which appear only once. The chain uses TRBV30 and TRBJ2-7; D is ambiguous. The source material was CD4+ or CD8+ T cells sorted from blood, sampled in a trial of the OX40 agonist ivuxolimab. This sequence was found in an adult with an advanced solid tumor such as melanoma, head and neck, liver or kidney cancer. CDR3: CAWGWVYEQYF. The CDR3, as DNA: TGTGCCTGGGGATGGGTTTACGAGCAGTACTTC.